Sequencing of this T cell receptor beta chain was carried out in a study of shared T cell receptors in the human thymus. CDR3 size: 13 residues. Germline V gives CDR1 SGHNT, CDR2 YYREEE (reference sequence). V lost 6 bases to trimming and J lost 3 bases; unmatched junction nucleotides: 5. The data were produced by immunoSEQ multiplex PCR, yet TCRdb's version contains in-frame clones alone and is incomplete. The data hold hundreds of thousands of clones, with around nine tenths observed a single time. This sample also appeared in a second study, on human thymus T cells. That work adds: The donors were infants in Finland with congenital heart defects, otherwise immunologically healthy.

The chain uses TRBV5-4 and TRBJ2-7; 8 positions match TRBD2. The source of this sequence is a boy less than two years old with a congenital heart defect. The sequenced sample consisted of thymocytes. For the CDR3, the DNA is TGTGCCAGCACTCCGGGGGGGGTCTACGAGCAGTACTTC. This encodes CASTPGGVYEQYF.